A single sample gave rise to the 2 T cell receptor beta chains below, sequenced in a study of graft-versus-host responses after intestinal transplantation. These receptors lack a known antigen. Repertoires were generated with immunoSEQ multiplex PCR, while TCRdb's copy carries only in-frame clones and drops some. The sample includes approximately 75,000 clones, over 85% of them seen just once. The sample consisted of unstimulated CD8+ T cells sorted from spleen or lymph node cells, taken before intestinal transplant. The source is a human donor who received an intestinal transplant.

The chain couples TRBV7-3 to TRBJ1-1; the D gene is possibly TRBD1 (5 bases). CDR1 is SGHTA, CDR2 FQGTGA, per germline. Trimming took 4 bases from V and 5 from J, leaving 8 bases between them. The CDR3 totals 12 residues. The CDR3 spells CASSSGSTEAFF. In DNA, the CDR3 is TGTGCCAGCAGCTCAGGGTCTACTGAAGCTTTCTTT.

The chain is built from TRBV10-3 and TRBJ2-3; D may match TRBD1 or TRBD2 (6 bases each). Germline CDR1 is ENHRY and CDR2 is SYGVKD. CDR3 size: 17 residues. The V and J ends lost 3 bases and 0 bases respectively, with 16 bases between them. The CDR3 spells CAISDGDIGTSTDTQYF. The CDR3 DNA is TGTGCCATCAGTGATGGGGACATCGGGACTAGCACAGATACGCAGTATTTT.